This T cell receptor (beta chain) was sequenced in a study of control samples from healthy donors and cancer patients. The table came from immunoSEQ multiplex PCR; TCRdb's copy has only in-frame clones and leaves some out. The table includes about 190,000 clones, over 80% detected once. Per germline, CDR1 SGHTA and CDR2 FQGTGA. This CDR3 contains 14 residues. V lost 2 bases, J lost 3 bases, and 10 bases lay in between. The rearrangement uses TRBV7-3 and TRBJ1-1; D may be TRBD1 (5 bases). This receptor was obtained from a man aged 25 to 40 in good health. Sequencing was done on a sample of blood. The chain's CDR3 is CASSLFGGDTEAFF. DNA for the CDR3: TGTGCCAGCAGCTTATTCGGGGGGGACACTGAAGCTTTCTTT.